The source of this TCR beta chain is a study of CD8+ T cells in alopecia areata. Study-level background: Tofacitinib therapy lasting 6 to 18 months was followed by 6 months off drug.

RNA extraction and reverse transcription yielded cDNA as sequencing template. Produced via immunoSEQ multiplex PCR; TCRdb's table is partial and in-frame only. Of about 87,000 clones listed, about two thirds are singletons. With regard to this clone: Its target is not known.

Overall study results and limits: Numerous expanded lesional clones remained in scalp and blood during tofacitinib. Clonality exceeded that of normal scalp in lesional scalp, most notably in alopecia totalis/universalis. Scalp samples also yield sequences of resident alphabeta T cells from normal skin.

Treatment denoted: oral pan-JAK inhibitor, 5-10 mg twice daily. Trimming cost V 4 bases and J 5 bases, with 15 bases left between them. This CDR3 is 16 amino acids long. Germline-derived CDR1 and CDR2 are SEHNR and FQNEAQ (reference sequence). Specimen: CD8+ T cells sorted from blood, collected around week 44, from a patient treated with tofacitinib. The V call is TRBV7-9, the J call TRBJ1-6; D remains unclear. The TCR was taken from a human donor with alopecia areata. The CDR3 DNA follows: TGTGCCAGCAGCTCCAACGAATCCGCTAATAATTCACCCCTCCACTTT. Its protein is CASSSNESANNSPLHF.